This T cell receptor (beta chain) was found in a study of T cells of healthy individuals. A single record per CDR3 protein comes from TCRdb applying MiXCR to the 5' RACE reads. The sample comprises tens of thousands of distinct CDR3 sequences, 15% to 20% of which are singletons, and about 4.7% rests with the top ten. This CDR3 contains 12 residues. Trimming took 5 bases from V and 7 from J, leaving 9 bases between them. In its sample, this clonotype was seen many times. The clonotype comes from a human donor in good health. This sequence joins TRBV12-3 or TRBV12-4 and TRBJ1-5; no reliable D call. This CDR3 is CASSDLPQPQHF. Written as DNA, the CDR3 is TGTGCCAGCAGTGACCTCCCGCAGCCCCAGCATTTT.